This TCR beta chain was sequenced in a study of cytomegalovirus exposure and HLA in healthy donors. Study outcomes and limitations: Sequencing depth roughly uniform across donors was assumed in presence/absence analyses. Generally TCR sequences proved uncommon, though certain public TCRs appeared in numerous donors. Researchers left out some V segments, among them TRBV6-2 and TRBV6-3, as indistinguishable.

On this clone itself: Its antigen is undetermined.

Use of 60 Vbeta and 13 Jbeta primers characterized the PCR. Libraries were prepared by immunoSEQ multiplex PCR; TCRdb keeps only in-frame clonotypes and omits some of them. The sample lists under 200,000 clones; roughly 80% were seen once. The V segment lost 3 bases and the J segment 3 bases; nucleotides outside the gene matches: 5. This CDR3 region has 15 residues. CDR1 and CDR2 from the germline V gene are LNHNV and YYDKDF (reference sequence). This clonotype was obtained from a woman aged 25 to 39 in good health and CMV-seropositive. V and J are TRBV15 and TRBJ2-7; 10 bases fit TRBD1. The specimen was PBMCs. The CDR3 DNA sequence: TGTGCCACCAGCAGTGATGGGACAGGGGTCTACGAGCAGTACTTC. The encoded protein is CATSSDGTGVYEQYF.